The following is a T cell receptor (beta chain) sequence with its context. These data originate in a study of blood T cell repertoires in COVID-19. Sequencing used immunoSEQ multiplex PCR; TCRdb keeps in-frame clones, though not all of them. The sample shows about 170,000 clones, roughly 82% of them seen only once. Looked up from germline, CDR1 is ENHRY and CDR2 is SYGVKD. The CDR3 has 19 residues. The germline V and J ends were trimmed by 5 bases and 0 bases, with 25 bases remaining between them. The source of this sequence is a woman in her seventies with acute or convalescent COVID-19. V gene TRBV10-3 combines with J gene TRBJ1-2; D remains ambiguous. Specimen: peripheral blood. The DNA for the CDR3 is TGTGCCATCAGTCCGATGAACCCCGGGGAATTAATGGCTAACTATGGCTACACCTTC. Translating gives CAISPMNPGELMANYGYTF.